This TCR beta chain was sequenced in a study of CD8 T cells in ankylosing spondylitis. Each CDR3 protein gets one entry after TCRdb re-called the 5' RACE reads with MiXCR. Of about 300,000 distinct CDR3 sequences in the sample, more than 20% are singletons; the top ten hold 3.5%. Study findings and constraints: Previously reported in reactive arthritis synovial fluid and blood were some of the motif variants. Reportedly, matched ankylosing spondylitis synovial fluid was significantly enriched for disease-linked clones.

Comment on this clonotype: Its target is unknown.

The CDR3 extends over 13 amino acids. Germline CDR1 is KGHSH and CDR2 is LQKENI. Trimming took off 5 bases at V and 1 base at J, with 8 bases between the two ends. The clonotype was recovered from a female donor with ankylosing spondylitis or in good health (not recorded which). V is TRBV18 and J is TRBJ1-1; D unresolved. The sample comprised blood, either unsorted or a sorted T cell fraction (not recorded which). CDR3 nucleotides: TGTGCCAGCTCAGGGCGGACGAACACTGAAGCTTTCTTT. Protein product: CASSGRTNTEAFF.